These 23 T cell receptor beta chains share one sample of origin, sequenced in a study of healthy donors' naive CD4 and CD8 T cells. Starting from around 500 ng of total RNA, TCR libraries were made with linear amplification. One entry per CDR3 protein results from TCRdb running MiXCR on the reads. Of around 180,000 distinct CDR3 sequences listed, under 85% are singletons. The source material was naive CD4+ and CD8+ T cells sorted from blood, pooled from several donors. These receptors originate from a pool of human donors in good health; the sample pools cells from several healthy donors.

The chain is built from TRBV6-2 or TRBV6-3 and TRBJ2-1; TRBD1 aligns across 10 bases. The length of the CDR3 is 14 residues. The trim removed 4 bases at V and 8 bases at J, leaving 5 bases unmatched. CDR1 MNHEY and CDR2 SVGEGT come from the germline V gene. CDR3 in DNA: TGTGCCAGCAGTTTGGACAGGGGGTTTGATGAGCAGTTCTTC. Translated, it gives CASSLDRGFDEQFF.

DNA of the CDR3: TGTGCCAGCAGTCACCATTTAGGAGACACCGGGGAGCTGTTTTTT. It specifies CASSHHLGDTGELFF. The chain carries TRBV28 and TRBJ2-2; no clear D. CDR1 MDHEN and CDR2 SYDVKM come from the germline V gene. CDR3 length: 15 residues. Deletions cut 5 bases from V and 3 bases from J, with 13 bases between.

V gene TRBV6-5 combines with J gene TRBJ1-2; 8 nucleotides match TRBD1. The CDR3 is 15 amino acids. The germline CDR1 and CDR2 sequences are MNHEY and SVGAGI. With 0 bases clipped from V and 5 bases from J, the junction kept 5 bases outside the gene matches. CDR3 sequence reads: CASSYSVRGHYGYTF. The CDR3 nucleotides read TGTGCCAGCAGTTACTCCGTCAGGGGGCATTATGGCTACACCTTC.

The rearrangement links TRBV15 to TRBJ2-3; D remains unclear. This CDR3 contains 14 residues. V was pared by 0 bases and J by 7 bases, with 11 bases between. Germline-derived CDR1 and CDR2 are LNHNV and YYDKDF (reference sequence). The CDR3 spells CATSRDRADNTQYF. Written as DNA, the CDR3 is TGTGCCACCAGCAGAGATAGGGCGGATAATACGCAGTATTTT.

The chain joins TRBV6-2 or TRBV6-3 to TRBJ1-5; D unclear. Per the germline V gene, CDR1 is MNHEY and CDR2 is SVGEGT. This CDR3 is 13 amino acids long. Between the trimmed V and J ends, which lost 0 bases and 3 bases, there was a span of 3 bases. Here the CDR3 reads CASSYSDNQPQHF. The CDR3 DNA follows: TGTGCCAGCAGTTACTCGGACAATCAGCCCCAGCATTTT.

The chain is built from TRBV7-2 and TRBJ2-7; D uncertain. Trimming removed 1 base from V and 5 bases from J, with 3 bases in between. There are 11 residues in the CDR3. Germline V lookup: CDR1 SGHTA, CDR2 FQGNSA. CDR3 nucleotide sequence: TGTGCCAGCAGCTTAGGAAACGAGCAGTACTTC. Its translation: CASSLGNEQYF.

The chain links TRBV20-1 to TRBJ2-1; D perhaps matches TRBD1 (6 bases). The CDR3 has 15 residues. In germline, CDR1 is DFQATT, CDR2 SNEGSKA (reference sequence). The V end was cut by 7 bases, the J end by 3 bases, with 19 bases between. CDR3 protein: CSGSTTIRGYNEQFF. The CDR3 coding sequence is TGCAGTGGGAGCACGACGATCAGGGGCTACAATGAGCAGTTCTTC.

The chain combines TRBV24-1 with TRBJ2-2, with 7 positions matching TRBD1. Germline values: CDR1 KGHDR, CDR2 SFDVKD. Trimming removed 2 bases from V and 6 bases from J; junction bases left unmatched: 5. The CDR3 runs 15 residues. This CDR3 is CATSDSRQGPGELFF. Here the CDR3 DNA reads TGTGCCACCAGTGATTCACGACAGGGACCCGGGGAGCTGTTTTTT.

The chain is built from TRBV29-1 and TRBJ2-4; TRBD1 or TRBD2 may be the D gene (5 bases each). Trimming shortened V by 1 base and J by 5 bases, and 12 bases separated the two germline ends. CDR3 length: 14 residues. Germline V gives CDR1 SQVTM, CDR2 ANQGSEA. The CDR3: CSVEVWQGENIQYF. DNA of the CDR3: TGCAGCGTTGAAGTGTGGCAGGGAGAAAACATTCAGTACTTC. Drawing the rest from reference TRBV29-1 and TRBJ2-4, the complete variable domain is SAVISQKPSRDICQRGTSLTIQCQVDSQVTMMFWYRQQPGQSLTLIATANQGSEATYESGFVIDKFPISRPNLTFSTLTVSNMSPEDSSIYLCSVEVWQGENIQYFGAGTRLSVL.

The V and J genes are TRBV6-2 or TRBV6-3 and TRBJ2-2; a weak D match, TRBD2 (5 bases). The V end was cut by 8 bases, the J end by 7 bases, with 11 bases between. Germline V lookup: CDR1 MNHEY, CDR2 SVGEGT. CDR3 length: 12 residues. The DNA of the CDR3 is TGTGCCAGCTACGAGGGCGGCGGGGAGCTGTTTTTT. It translates to CASYEGGGELFF.

This rearrangement joins TRBV10-3 to TRBJ2-7; D unresolved. Trimming pared 1 base from V and 2 bases from J, leaving 6 bases between. The CDR3 totals 13 residues. Germline-derived CDR1 and CDR2 are ENHRY and SYGVKD. The CDR3 spells CAISEYRAYEQYF. CDR3 nucleotide sequence: TGTGCCATCAGTGAGTACAGAGCCTACGAGCAGTACTTC.

The V gene is TRBV19, the J gene TRBJ2-5; 11 bases are a match to TRBD2. The junction had 4 bases not matched to a gene; V was cut back by 3 bases and J by 1 base. Per the germline V gene, CDR1 is LNHDA and CDR2 is SQIVND (reference sequence). The CDR3 runs 16 residues. For the CDR3, the DNA is TGTGCCAGTAGTATTGCTAGCGGGGGGTCCCAAGAGACCCAGTACTTC. It is translated as CASSIASGGSQETQYF.

The rearrangement uses TRBV19 and TRBJ2-1; tentative D call: TRBD1 (6 bases). V lost 7 bases and J 0 bases, leaving 10 bases between the germline ends. Germline V gene sequence: CDR1 LNHDA, CDR2 SQIVND (reference sequence). CDR3 length: 14 amino acids. CDR3 residues: CASNTGHSYNEQFF. CDR3 nucleotides: TGTGCCAGTAATACGGGACACTCCTACAATGAGCAGTTCTTC.

The sample holds one count of this clonotype. The chain recombines TRBV30 with TRBJ1-2, with unresolved D. V lost 3 bases and J lost 4, with 6 bases in between. The CDR3 has 11 residues. Germline V lookup: CDR1 GTSNPN, CDR2 SVGIG (reference sequence). The CDR3 protein is CAWSRVYGYTF. The CDR3 DNA follows: TGTGCCTGGAGCCGTGTCTATGGCTACACCTTC. The full variable domain, in which reference TRBV30 and TRBJ1-2 provide the parts outside the CDR3, is SQTIHQWPATLVQPVGSPLSLECTVEGTSNPNLYWYRQAAGRGLQLLFYSVGIGQISSEVPQNLSASRPQDRQFILSSKKLLLSDSGFYLCAWSRVYGYTFGSGTRLTVV.

This chain links TRBV19 with TRBJ2-3; 10 nucleotides agree with TRBD1. The CDR3 has 14 residues. CDR1 is LNHDA, CDR2 SQIVND, per germline (reference sequence). With V trimmed by 9 bases and J by 1 base, 4 bases remained unmatched. Here the CDR3 DNA reads TGTGCCAGCGCCGGGACAGGGGGCACAGATACGCAGTATTTT. The encoded protein is CASAGTGGTDTQYF.

The chain recombines TRBV27 with TRBJ1-2; a possible D gene is TRBD1 (6 bases). The CDR3 runs 16 residues. The germline V and J ends were trimmed by 0 bases and 4 bases, with 15 bases remaining between them. Germline-derived CDR1 and CDR2 are MNHEY and SMNVEV (reference sequence). CDR3 region: CASSLSLTGIGYGYTF. The DNA for the CDR3 is TGTGCCAGCAGTTTATCGCTTACAGGGATTGGCTATGGCTACACCTTC.

The chain couples TRBV18 to TRBJ2-5; D not certain. The CDR3 has 14 amino acids. The germline gives CDR1 KGHSH, CDR2 LQKENI. Trimming cost V 0 bases and J 4 bases, with 9 bases left between them. DNA for the CDR3: TGTGCCAGCTCACCACCAGGATTGGGAGAGACCCAGTACTTC. Its protein product is CASSPPGLGETQYF.

The chain carries TRBV10-3 and TRBJ1-2; the D gene is possibly TRBD1 (5 bases). Germline CDR1 is ENHRY and CDR2 is SYGVKD. The V and J ends lost 0 bases and 7 bases respectively, with 18 bases between them. This CDR3 spans 16 amino acids. The CDR3: CAISESYNGGRAGYTF. In DNA form, the CDR3 reads TGTGCCATCAGTGAGTCATACAACGGGGGTAGAGCTGGCTACACCTTC.

As concerns this clonotype: The germline gene is not matched at one end of the junction; a read error may be the cause. This chain uses TRBV29-1 with TRBJ2-7; D is undetermined. The CDR3 runs to 14 residues. Germline loops: CDR1 SQVTM, CDR2 ANQGSEA. The CDR3: CSVEGSRRSREQYF. CDR3 nucleotides: TGCAGCGTCGAAGGGTCCAGACGGTCCCGCGAGCAGTACTTC.

The table lists this clonotype with a few counts. The chain is built from TRBV29-1 and TRBJ1-2; 10 positions match TRBD1. The CDR3 runs to 12 residues. Germline V gene data show CDR1 as SQVTM and CDR2 as ANQGSEA. The V gene end was trimmed by 4 bases and the J gene end by 7 bases; junction bases not matched to a gene: 3. The CDR3 spells CSVGQGATGYTF. The CDR3 nucleotides are TGCAGCGTTGGACAGGGGGCGACTGGCTACACCTTC.

In its sample, this clonotype was seen once. This sequence joins TRBV28 and TRBJ2-1; 13 bases are shared with TRBD2. The CDR3 contains 13 residues. The junction had 0 bases not matched to a gene; V was cut back by 8 bases and J by 5 bases. Germline V gene data show CDR1 as MDHEN and CDR2 as SYDVKM. CDR3 in amino acids: CASGTSGDNEQFF. CDR3 bases: TGTGCCAGCGGGACTAGCGGGGACAATGAGCAGTTCTTC.

This chain connects TRBV20-1 to TRBJ1-1; D is undetermined. This CDR3 has 14 amino acids. Trimming left V 0 bases short and J 1 base short, with 9 bases between. The germline gives CDR1 DFQATT, CDR2 SNEGSKA (reference sequence). The CDR3 coding sequence is TGCAGTGCTAGAGAGCAGGCGGCGAACACTGAAGCTTTCTTT. It specifies CSAREQAANTEAFF.

CDR3 residues: CASSQDWGPSGNTIYF. DNA for the CDR3: TGCGCCAGCAGCCAAGATTGGGGACCTTCTGGAAACACCATATATTTT. V gene TRBV4-3 combines with J gene TRBJ1-3; D is possibly TRBD1 (5 bases). V was cut by 0 bases and J by 1 base, with 10 bases left in between. The CDR3 runs to 16 residues. Germline V gives CDR1 LGHNA, CDR2 YSLEER.